This entry features one TCR beta chain sequence. As yet, its antigen is unknown. The data stem from a study of beta chain features in type 1 diabetes. Isolated RNA was reverse transcribed in full, so expressed TCRB transcripts were sequenced. TCRdb's copy holds only in-frame clones and misses some; the assay was immunoSEQ multiplex PCR. The sample consists of 300,000 to 400,000 clones, 13% of them appearing once. J gave up 8 bases and V 4 bases, and 11 bases lay outside the gene matches. CDR1 and CDR2 (germline): MGHRA, YSYEKL. The length of the CDR3 is 17 residues. Findings and limits, study-wide: Type 1 diabetes patients showed a moderate but significant shortening of TCRB CDR3s in all four CD4+ subsets.

The chain is built from TRBV4-1 and TRBJ2-1; TRBD2 matches at 13 bases. The sample comprised naive CD4+ T cells from blood. The TCR sequence derives from a woman younger than 35 with type 1 diabetes. The CDR3: CASSPATSGRLVDEQFF. In DNA, the CDR3 is TGCGCCAGCAGCCCCGCGACTAGCGGGAGGCTGGTCGATGAGCAGTTCTTC.